This TCR beta chain was sequenced during a study of blood T cell repertoires in COVID-19. Study as a whole: Nucleic acid was either cDNA or gDNA, and it came from T cells, B-cell-depleted T cells, or PBMCs.

This CDR3 contains 17 residues. Shortly before study entry, within 2 weeks, exposed participants had met a COVID-19 case. Sequencing was performed with immunoSEQ multiplex PCR; in TCRdb, only in-frame clones are kept and a portion is missing. The sample has 140,000 to 150,000 clones, roughly 90% seen once. This TCR was sampled from a middle-aged woman who had been exposed to COVID-19. V is TRBV12-1 and J is TRBJ1-2; the DNA was not used to check the table's D call, TRBD1. TRBV12-1 is flagged as a pseudogene. The specimen sequenced was PBMCs or T cells enriched from blood (not recorded which). DNA of the CDR3: TGTGCCAGCAGCTTTGCGAAAACCAACGGGACAGGGGTTGGCTACACCTTC. This translates into CASSFAKTNGTGVGYTF.